The TCR beta chain under discussion was sequenced for a study of regulatory T cells in long-lasting Graves disease. The time point was: newly diagnosed GD, antithyroid drugs for less than 3 months. Generation of the TCR library employed RNA extracted from PBMCs. Graves' disease diagnosis followed American Thyroid Association guidelines. The CDR3 extends over 14 amino acids. Germline assignment: CDR1 SGHRS and CDR2 YFSETQ. Relying on iRepertoire HTBI primers and Arm-PCR of CDR3 regions, the team built TCR beta libraries. TCRdb used MiXCR to reprocess the multiplex PCR reads, holding one entry per CDR3 protein. Of 560,000 or so distinct CDR3 sequences in the sample, about 15% are singletons; the top ten hold approximately 12%. The study's findings and limits: TCR diversity was lower in persistent Graves' patients (versus newly diagnosed ones).

This clonotype was seen at least ten times. The antigen is unknown. Germline is not matched at one junction end, which may reflect a read error. These data were also reused for a study on T cells in Graves' hyperthyroidism and ophthalmopathy. This second study says: Diagnosis of hyperthyroidism was new in patients aged 18 to 65, and its duration was under 2 months.

The rearrangement joins TRBV5-1 to TRBJ2-7; 8 nucleotides line up with TRBD2. Source: peripheral blood mononuclear cells (PBMCs), taken at new diagnosis, from a patient treated with antithyroid drugs. The receptor's source is a man aged 18-30 years with Graves disease. The CDR3 is CASSFSGVSYEQYF. The DNA of the CDR3 is TGTGCCAGCAGCTTTAGCGGGGTCTCCTACGAGCAGTACTTC.